A single sample is the source of the 27 T cell receptor beta chains below, sequenced in a study of cytomegalovirus exposure and HLA in healthy donors. Sequencing used immunoSEQ multiplex PCR; TCRdb keeps in-frame clones, though not all of them. This table has some 150,000 clones, less than 90% appearing once. Specimen: PBMCs. Receptors were obtained from a man aged 18 to 29 in good health and CMV-seropositive.

The rearrangement joins TRBV9 to TRBJ2-7, with 7 bases fitting TRBD1. CDR3 size: 14 residues. Germline values: CDR1 SGDLS, CDR2 YYNGEE. The trim removed 2 bases at V and 4 bases at J, leaving 6 bases unmatched. The CDR3 bases are TGTGCCAGCAGCGTGGGGACAGAAGAGTACGAGCAGTACTTC. Its translation: CASSVGTEEYEQYF.

V gene TRBV2 combines with J gene TRBJ2-3; 10 bases fit TRBD2. The length of the CDR3 is 14 residues. The V gene end was trimmed by 7 bases and the J gene end by 4 bases; junction bases not matched to a gene: 5. Germline V lookup: CDR1 SNHLY, CDR2 FYNNEI. CDR3 sequence: CASIISGGPDTQYF. Here the CDR3 DNA reads TGTGCCAGCATTATTAGCGGGGGGCCAGATACGCAGTATTTT. Together with reference TRBV2 and TRBJ2-3, the CDR3 gives the full variable domain: EPEVTQTPSHQVTQMGQEVILRCVPISNHLYFYWYRQILGQKVEFLVSFYNNEISEKSEIFDDQFSVERPDGSNFTLKIRSTKLEDSAMYFCASIISGGPDTQYFGPGTRLTVL.

This clone appeared once. The gene calls are TRBV5-5 and TRBJ1-5; 8 bases are a match to TRBD1. The CDR3 contains 15 residues. Germline V gene data show CDR1 as SGHKS and CDR2 as YYEKEE (reference sequence). With 1 base clipped from V and 5 bases from J, the junction kept 5 bases outside the gene matches. The CDR3 sequence is CASSLRTGSDQPQHF. The CDR3 coding sequence is TGTGCCAGCAGCTTGAGGACAGGGTCGGATCAGCCCCAGCATTTT.

The chain uses TRBV6-6 and TRBJ2-5; D is perhaps TRBD2 (6 bases). Germline CDR1 and CDR2: MNHNY and SVGAGI (reference sequence). Trimming left V 6 bases short and J 4 bases short, with 12 bases between. This CDR3 has 13 residues. Here the CDR3 reads CASRPPGGETQYF. Here the CDR3 DNA reads TGTGCCAGCAGACCCCCCGGGGGAGAGACCCAGTACTTC.

This clone occurred once. The chain couples TRBV28 to TRBJ1-4; D not certain. The CDR3 is 13 amino acids. Trimming left V 2 bases short and J 3 bases short, with 4 bases between. Germline V gene data show CDR1 as MDHEN and CDR2 as SYDVKM. The CDR3 sequence: CASSLQSNEKLFF. The CDR3 DNA is TGTGCCAGCAGTTTACAGTCTAATGAAAAACTGTTTTTT.

This chain uses TRBV25-1 with TRBJ2-5; 9 positions agree with TRBD1. The germline V gene encodes CDR1 MGHDK and CDR2 SYGVNS. V shed 4 bases, J shed 6 bases, and the junction held 3 bases outside the gene matches. CDR3 length: 13 amino acids. CDR3 in amino acids: CASSGTGVKTQYF. CDR3 bases: TGTGCCAGCAGTGGGACAGGGGTAAAGACCCAGTACTTC.

This chain joins TRBV7-6 and TRBJ2-7; D is perhaps TRBD2 (6 bases). This CDR3 is built from 13 residues. In germline, CDR1 is SGHVS, CDR2 FNYEAQ. V lost 0 bases and J 5 bases, leaving 8 bases between the germline ends. The CDR3 loop reads CASSLARGDEQYF. In nucleotides, the CDR3 is TGTGCCAGCAGCTTAGCGCGCGGGGACGAGCAGTACTTC.

The chain carries TRBV6-5 and TRBJ1-2; D gene uncertain. This CDR3 comprises 13 residues. The V gene lost 2 bases and the J gene lost 4 bases, with 8 bases spanning the gap. Germline CDR1 reads MNHEY; CDR2 reads SVGAGI. CDR3 in DNA: TGTGCCAGCAGTTACGACGGGAGCTATGGCTACACCTTC. Amino acid sequence: CASSYDGSYGYTF.

The chain recombines TRBV14 with TRBJ1-6, with TRBD1 matching over 7 bases. CDR3 length: 16 amino acids. CDR1 is SGHDN and CDR2 is FVKESK in the germline V gene. V lost 4 bases to trimming and J lost 7 bases; unmatched junction nucleotides: 10. Here the CDR3 reads CASSLQTGSSNSPLHF. The CDR3 coding sequence is TGTGCCAGCAGCCTCCAGACAGGGAGCAGCAATTCACCCCTCCACTTT.

The chain combines TRBV7-2 with TRBJ1-2, with 10 bases lining up with TRBD1. The CDR3 spans 15 residues. Looked up from germline, CDR1 is SGHTA and CDR2 is FQGNSA. J gave up 7 bases and V 2 bases, and 7 bases lay outside the gene matches. The CDR3 spells CASSLIGTGASGYTF. The CDR3 DNA is TGTGCCAGCAGCTTAATAGGGACAGGGGCAAGTGGCTACACCTTC. Variable domain in full (rest from reference TRBV7-2 and TRBJ1-2): GAGVSQSPSNKVTEKGKDVELRCDPISGHTALYWYRQSLGQGLEFLIYFQGNSAPDKSGLPSDRFSAERTGGSVSTLTIQRTQQEDSAVYLCASSLIGTGASGYTFGSGTRLTVV.

The V and J genes are TRBV27 and TRBJ1-2, with D tentatively TRBD1 (5 bases). CDR1 and CDR2 from the germline V gene are MNHEY and SMNVEV (reference sequence). V gave up 3 bases and J gave up 4 bases, with 15 bases separating them. This CDR3 region has 15 residues. The CDR3 DNA sequence: TGTGCCAGCAGTTTGTTGCCACAGGACCTCTATGGCTACACCTTC. As protein: CASSLLPQDLYGYTF.

The chain has TRBV7-9 and TRBJ1-2; 7 bases fit TRBD1. Trimming cost V 5 bases and J 8 bases; bases outside gene matches: 17. The CDR3 has 16 residues. Germline CDR1 and CDR2: SEHNR and FQNEAQ (reference sequence). The CDR3 spells CASSPQLTGFVGGYTF. CDR3 in DNA: TGTGCCAGCAGCCCTCAGCTGACAGGGTTTGTAGGGGGCTACACCTTC.

CDR3 nucleotides: TGTGCAAGTGGGACAGGGAATCCATCCTACGAGCAGTACTTC. Its protein product is CASGTGNPSYEQYF. The V call is TRBV19, the J call TRBJ2-7; 9 nucleotides agree with TRBD1. CDR1 and CDR2 from the germline V gene are LNHDA and SQIVND (reference sequence). The CDR3 is 14 residues long.

This chain connects TRBV10-3 to TRBJ2-7; TRBD2 matches 7 bases. The ends lost 4 bases at V and 2 bases at J; junction bases unmatched: 5. The CDR3 runs to 14 residues. Germline V gene sequence: CDR1 ENHRY, CDR2 SYGVKD. The CDR3 coding sequence is TGTGCCATCAGTGCCGGGAGGCAAGCCTACGAGCAGTACTTC. Protein sequence: CAISAGRQAYEQYF.

The rearrangement uses TRBV13 and TRBJ1-1; TRBD1 aligns across 7 bases. The CDR3 sequence is 14 residues long. Looked up from germline, CDR1 is PRHDT and CDR2 is FYEKMQ (reference sequence). V trimming: 5 bases; J trimming: 4 bases; junction bases outside the gene matches: 7. The CDR3 loop reads CASSPDRFRTEAFF. CDR3 DNA sequence: TGTGCCAGCAGCCCGGACAGGTTTCGCACTGAAGCTTTCTTT.

The rearrangement joins TRBV11-2 to TRBJ2-1; tentative D call: TRBD1 (6 bases). Germline assignment: CDR1 SGHAT and CDR2 FQNNGV. The V and J ends lost 2 bases and 5 bases respectively, with 13 bases between them. The CDR3 has 15 amino acids. CDR3 loop: CASSLIGQSHNEQFF. The CDR3 coding sequence is TGTGCCAGCAGCTTAATAGGACAGAGCCACAATGAGCAGTTCTTC.

This clone was observed a few times. The rearrangement joins TRBV7-9 to TRBJ2-7, with 7 bases identical to TRBD2. Germline V gene data show CDR1 as SEHNR and CDR2 as FQNEAQ (reference sequence). CDR3 length equals 15 residues. J lost 3 bases, V lost 1 base, and 6 bases had no gene match. CDR3 in amino acids: CASSLVSSGDYEQYF. CDR3 sequence (DNA): TGTGCCAGCAGCTTAGTCTCCAGCGGGGACTACGAGCAGTACTTC.

V is TRBV18 and J is TRBJ2-4, with 7 bases aligning to TRBD1. CDR3 length: 14 residues. The V gene end was trimmed by 3 bases and the J gene end by 1 base; junction bases not matched to a gene: 0. CDR1 KGHSH and CDR2 LQKENI come from the germline V gene. Here the CDR3 reads CASSPTGAKNIQYF. For the CDR3, the DNA is TGTGCCAGCTCACCGACAGGGGCCAAAAACATTCAGTACTTC.

This clone was observed once. The rearrangement uses TRBV11-2 and TRBJ1-2, with TRBD1 as a possible D gene (6 bases). The V gene lost 5 bases and the J gene lost 8 bases, with 21 bases spanning the gap. CDR1 is SGHAT, CDR2 FQNNGV, per germline. This CDR3 spans 15 amino acids. This CDR3 is CASSTLRDKSSGYTF. In nucleotides, the CDR3 is TGTGCCAGCAGCACCCTACGGGACAAGTCATCCGGCTACACCTTC.

This clone turned up a few times. The V gene is TRBV7-2, the J gene TRBJ2-1; the match to TRBD1 covers 8 bases. Germline CDR1 SGHTA, CDR2 FQGNSA. The junction had 5 bases not matched to a gene; V was cut back by 4 bases and J by 0 bases. The CDR3 sequence is 16 residues long. CDR3 DNA sequence: TGTGCCAGCAGCTACCGGGACAGGAGCTCCTACAATGAGCAGTTCTTC. It encodes CASSYRDRSSYNEQFF. The full variable domain, completed using reference TRBV7-2 and TRBJ2-1, is GAGVSQSPSNKVTEKGKDVELRCDPISGHTALYWYRQSLGQGLEFLIYFQGNSAPDKSGLPSDRFSAERTGGSVSTLTIQRTQQEDSAVYLCASSYRDRSSYNEQFFGPGTRLTVL.

This clone was detected a few times. This chain joins TRBV19 and TRBJ1-2; 7 positions agree with TRBD1. Trimming removed 3 bases from V and 2 bases from J; junction bases left unmatched: 12. This CDR3 has 17 amino acids. From germline, CDR1 is LNHDA and CDR2 SQIVND (reference sequence). CDR3 nucleotide sequence: TGTGCCAGTAGTATTCAGCCCGGACAGGCAATGAACTATGGCTACACCTTC. Translation: CASSIQPGQAMNYGYTF.

The chain uses TRBV18 and TRBJ1-5, with 7 positions matching TRBD1. The germline CDR1 and CDR2 sequences are KGHSH and LQKENI. The CDR3 is 15 residues long. V was pared by 4 bases and J by 6 bases, with 9 bases of the junction left unmatched. The CDR3 region is CASSLLDRAGQPQHF. For the CDR3, the DNA is TGTGCCAGCTCACTCCTCGACAGGGCAGGTCAGCCCCAGCATTTT. The variable domain in full, completed from reference TRBV18 and TRBJ1-5, reads NAGVMQNPRHLVRRRGQEARLRCSPMKGHSHVYWYRQLPEEGLKFMVYLQKENIIDESGMPKERFSAEFPKEGPSILRIQQVVRGDSAAYFCASSLLDRAGQPQHFGDGTRLSIL.

J is TRBJ2-7 and V is TRBV6-1; D gene ambiguous. The germline V gene has CDR1 MNHNS and CDR2 SASEGT. Trimming took off 3 bases at V and 2 bases at J, with 8 bases between the two ends. This CDR3 contains 13 residues. The CDR3, as DNA: TGTGCCAGCAGTGAGGCAGGTACCTACGAGCAGTACTTC. Amino acid sequence: CASSEAGTYEQYF.

The chain employs TRBV25-1 and TRBJ1-5, with 7 bases that match TRBD1. There are 16 residues in the CDR3. Unmatched junction bases numbered 8, after V lost 4 bases and J lost 2 bases. Germline CDR1 MGHDK, CDR2 SYGVNS. CDR3: CASSGTGDTGNQPQHF. The CDR3 region has the DNA TGTGCCAGCAGTGGAACAGGGGATACGGGCAATCAGCCCCAGCATTTT.

The V gene is TRBV2, the J gene TRBJ2-3; D unclear. The V gene's germline CDR1 is SNHLY and CDR2 FYNNEI. This CDR3 comprises 12 residues. V was clipped by 8 bases and J by 4 bases, with 10 bases between them. CDR3 coding DNA: TGTGCCAGCCAGATGACTGCAGATACGCAGTATTTT. It is translated as CASQMTADTQYF.

V is TRBV5-1 and J is TRBJ2-7; no reliable D call. The CDR3 runs to 14 residues. The germline V gene has CDR1 SGHRS and CDR2 YFSETQ. With 0 bases removed from V and 0 bases from J, the gap between germline ends came to 7 bases. CDR3 in amino acids: CASSLGANSYEQYF. The CDR3 nucleotides read TGCGCCAGCAGCTTGGGGGCCAACTCCTACGAGCAGTACTTC.

The chain uses TRBV10-1 and TRBJ2-6, with D maybe TRBD1 (6 bases). Trimming left V 2 bases short and J 0 bases short, with 14 bases between. Per the germline V gene, CDR1 is WNHNN and CDR2 is SYGVQD (reference sequence). The CDR3 spans 18 residues. CDR3 sequence: CASSETGLRISGANVLTF. The CDR3 nucleotides read TGCGCCAGCAGTGAGACAGGGCTCCGTATCTCTGGGGCCAACGTCCTGACTTTC.